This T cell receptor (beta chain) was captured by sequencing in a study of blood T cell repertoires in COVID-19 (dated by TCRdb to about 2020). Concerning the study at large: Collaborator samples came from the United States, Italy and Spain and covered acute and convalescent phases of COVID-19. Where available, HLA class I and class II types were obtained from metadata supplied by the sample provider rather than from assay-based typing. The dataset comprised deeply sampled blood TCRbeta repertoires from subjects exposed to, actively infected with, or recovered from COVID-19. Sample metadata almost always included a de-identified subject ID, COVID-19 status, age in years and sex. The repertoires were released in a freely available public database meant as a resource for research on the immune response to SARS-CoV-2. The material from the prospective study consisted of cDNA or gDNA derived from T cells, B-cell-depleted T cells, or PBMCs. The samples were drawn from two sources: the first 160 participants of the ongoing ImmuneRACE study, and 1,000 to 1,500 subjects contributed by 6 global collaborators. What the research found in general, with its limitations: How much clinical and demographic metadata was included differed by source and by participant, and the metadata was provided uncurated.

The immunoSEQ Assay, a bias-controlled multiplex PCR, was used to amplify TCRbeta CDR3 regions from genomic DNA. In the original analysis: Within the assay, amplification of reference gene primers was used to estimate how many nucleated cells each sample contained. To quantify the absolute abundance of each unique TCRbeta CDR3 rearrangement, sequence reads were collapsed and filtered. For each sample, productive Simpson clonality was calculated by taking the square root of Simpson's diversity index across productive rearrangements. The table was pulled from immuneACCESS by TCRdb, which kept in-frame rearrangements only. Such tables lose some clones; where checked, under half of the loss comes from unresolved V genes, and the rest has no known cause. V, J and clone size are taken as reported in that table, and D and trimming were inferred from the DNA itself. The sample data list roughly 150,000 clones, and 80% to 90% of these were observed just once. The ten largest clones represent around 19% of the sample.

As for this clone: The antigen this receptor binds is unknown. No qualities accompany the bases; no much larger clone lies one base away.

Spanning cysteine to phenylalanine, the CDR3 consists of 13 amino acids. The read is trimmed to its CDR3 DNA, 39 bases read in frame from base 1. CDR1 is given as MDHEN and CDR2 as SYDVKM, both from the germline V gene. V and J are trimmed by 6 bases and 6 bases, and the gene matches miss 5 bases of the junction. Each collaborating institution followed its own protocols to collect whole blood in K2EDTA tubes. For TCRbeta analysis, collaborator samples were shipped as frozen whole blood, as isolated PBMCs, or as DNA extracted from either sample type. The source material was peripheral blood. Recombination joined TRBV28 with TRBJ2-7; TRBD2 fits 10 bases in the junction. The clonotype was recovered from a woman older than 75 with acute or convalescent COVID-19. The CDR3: CASSPSGSLEQYF. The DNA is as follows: TGTGCCAGCAGCCCTAGCGGGAGTCTCGAGCAGTACTTC. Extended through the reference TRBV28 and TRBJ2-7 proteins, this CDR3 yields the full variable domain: DVKVTQSSRYLVKRTGEKVFLECVQDMDHENMFWYRQDPGLGLRLIYFSYDVKMKEKGDIPEGYSVSREKKERFSLILESASTNQTSMYLCASSPSGSLEQYFGPGTRLTVT.